The 10 T cell receptor beta chains presented below share a single source sample, sequenced in a study of OX40 agonist ivuxolimab in advanced cancers. The data were produced by immunoSEQ multiplex PCR, yet TCRdb's version contains in-frame clones alone and is incomplete. The sample carries about 100,000 clones, about 91% recorded once. The source material was CD4+ or CD8+ T cells sorted from blood, sampled in a trial of the OX40 agonist ivuxolimab. These receptor sequences come from an adult with an advanced solid tumor such as melanoma, head and neck, liver or kidney cancer.

V is TRBV9 and J is TRBJ1-6; D gene ambiguous. The V and J ends lost 0 bases and 8 bases respectively, with 9 bases between them. The CDR3 runs to 14 residues. CDR1 is SGDLS and CDR2 is YYNGEE in the germline V gene. CDR3 DNA sequence: TGTGCCAGCAGCGTAGGAGGGTCCGATTCACCCCTCCACTTT. Its translation is CASSVGGSDSPLHF. The whole variable domain, filled in from reference TRBV9 and TRBJ1-6, reads DSGVTQTPKHLITATGQRVTLRCSPRSGDLSVYWYQQSLDQGLQFLIQYYNGEERAKGNILERFSAQQFPDLHSELNLSSLELGDSALYFCASSVGGSDSPLHFGNGTRLTVT.

The J gene is TRBJ1-2, the V gene TRBV19; a possible D gene is TRBD1 (5 bases). Trimming shortened V by 7 bases and J by 2 bases, and 20 bases separated the two germline ends. Germline V gene lookup returns CDR1 LNHDA and CDR2 SQIVND (reference sequence). CDR3 size: 16 residues. CDR3 DNA sequence: TGTGCCAGTAACCTGGGACCGTCCTCTATGAACTATGGCTACACCTTC. Protein: CASNLGPSSMNYGYTF.

The chain has TRBV5-1 and TRBJ2-7, with 8 positions matching TRBD1. The germline CDR1 and CDR2 sequences are SGHRS and YFSETQ. V lost 1 base, J lost 6 bases, and 9 bases stayed unmatched. The CDR3 totals 15 residues. As DNA, the CDR3 is TGCGCCAGCAGCTTGTTTGAGACAGGGGTACGCGAGCAGTACTTC. This translates into CASSLFETGVREQYF.

The chain recombines TRBV27 with TRBJ1-6, with 7 bases lining up with TRBD1. With 4 bases clipped from V and 0 bases from J, the junction kept 9 bases outside the gene matches. CDR3 length equals 18 residues. Germline CDR1 reads MNHEY; CDR2 reads SMNVEV (reference sequence). DNA for the CDR3: TGTGCCAGCAGTTCATCCAACAGGGGAAGCTCCTATAATTCACCCCTCCACTTT. Translation: CASSSSNRGSSYNSPLHF.

This clone was detected only once. The chain combines TRBV27 with TRBJ1-1, with 9 bases fitting TRBD1. The trim removed 6 bases at V and 0 bases at J, leaving 5 bases unmatched. Per germline, CDR1 MNHEY and CDR2 SMNVEV (reference sequence). The CDR3 has 15 residues. In DNA form, the CDR3 reads TGTGCCAGCAGGGAGGACAGGGGTGTGAACACTGAAGCTTTCTTT. Encoded protein: CASREDRGVNTEAFF.

This clone was counted only a few times. This chain connects TRBV6-1 to TRBJ1-5, with D possibly matching TRBD1 (6 bases). The CDR3 contains 13 residues. Germline values: CDR1 MNHNS, CDR2 SASEGT. V was pared by 8 bases and J by 4 bases, with 12 bases between. The CDR3 is CASLQTGNQPQHF. Here the CDR3 DNA reads TGTGCCAGCTTACAGACAGGTAATCAGCCCCAGCATTTT.

This rearrangement joins TRBV7-2 to TRBJ2-1; 8 nucleotides align to TRBD2. The CDR3 totals 15 residues. Trimming at V came to 5 bases and at J to 12 bases, leaving 15 bases not matched to a gene. Germline values: CDR1 SGHTA, CDR2 FQGNSA. The CDR3 is CASSQPPFGRGVQFF. The CDR3 DNA is TGTGCCAGCAGCCAACCCCCTTTTGGGCGGGGGGTGCAGTTCTTC.

This clone has only one observation. The chain links TRBV5-1 to TRBJ2-7, with 9 bases identical to TRBD2. Germline V lookup: CDR1 SGHRS, CDR2 YFSETQ. The CDR3 is 15 residues long. V shed 4 bases and J 3 bases; nucleotides not matched to a gene: 8. The CDR3 nucleotides are TGCGCCAGCAGCAGAAGCGGGGGGCGGAACTACGAGCAGTACTTC. Its protein product is CASSRSGGRNYEQYF.

V is TRBV4-1 and J is TRBJ2-3, with D perhaps TRBD2 (5 bases). This CDR3 region has 16 residues. Trimming cost V 0 bases and J 0 bases, with 10 bases left between them. CDR1 MGHRA and CDR2 YSYEKL come from the germline V gene. The CDR3 here is CASSQDQGLSTDTQYF. CDR3 DNA: TGCGCCAGCAGCCAAGATCAAGGACTTAGCACAGATACGCAGTATTTT.

This clone has just one count. V is TRBV10-3 and J is TRBJ2-7, with 7 positions matching TRBD1. CDR1 is ENHRY and CDR2 is SYGVKD in the germline V gene. The CDR3 loop spans 14 amino acids. V was clipped by 3 bases and J by 7 bases; unmatched bases: 9. The DNA for the CDR3 is TGTGCCATCAGTGATGACAGGGCCATAGGGGAGCAGTACTTC. Its protein is CAISDDRAIGEQYF.